The T cell receptor beta chain described here comes from a study of blood T cells in healthy people across ages. Study results and caveats: Aged donors had fewer naive CD4+ cells and lower diversity than long-lived donors.

A second about 7 to 12 cycle PCR used barcoded and J-beta primers. TCRdb reprocessed the 5' RACE reads via MiXCR and lists one record per CDR3 protein. The table shows roughly 1,300,000 distinct CDR3 sequences, with roughly 60% occurring only once. In each sample, at least 6.5 million PBMCs were isolated. As regards this clonotype: The target antigen is unknown.

Germline CDR1 is MNHEY and CDR2 is SMNVEV (reference sequence). Trimming cost V 0 bases and J 9 bases; bases outside gene matches: 13. The CDR3 is made up of 17 amino acids. This sequence was found in a man aged 18 to 29 in good health. The genes are TRBV27 and TRBJ2-1, with TRBD1 matching 8 bases. The source material was blood. The CDR3 nucleotides are TGTGCCAGCAGTTTATCGTTTTGGGACAGGCAAGAGGGTGAGCAGTTCTTC. Protein sequence: CASSLSFWDRQEGEQFF.